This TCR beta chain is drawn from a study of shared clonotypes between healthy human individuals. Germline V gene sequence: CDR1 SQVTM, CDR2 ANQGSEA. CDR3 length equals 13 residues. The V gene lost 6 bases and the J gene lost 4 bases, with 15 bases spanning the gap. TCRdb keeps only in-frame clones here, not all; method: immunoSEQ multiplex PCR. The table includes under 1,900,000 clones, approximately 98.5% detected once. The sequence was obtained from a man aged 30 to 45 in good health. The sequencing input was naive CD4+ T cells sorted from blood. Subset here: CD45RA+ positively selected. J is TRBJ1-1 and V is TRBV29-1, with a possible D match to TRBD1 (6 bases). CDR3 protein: CSVELGAGTEAFF. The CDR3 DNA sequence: TGCAGCGTGGAGTTGGGGGCCGGCACTGAAGCTTTCTTT.